The T cell receptor beta chain under discussion was sequenced for a study of spatial heterogeneity in lung cancer (dated by TCRdb to 2018 to 2020). At the level of the whole study: Beta-chain transcripts were consistently detected in greater numbers than alpha-chain transcripts, which likely reflected higher beta-chain transcript abundance. TCR repertoire features were related to nonsynonymous mutation counts determined by whole-exome sequencing of tumor tissue. The study quantitatively compared TCR alpha and beta repertoires across multiple tumor regions, matched nontumor lung and blood in non-small cell lung cancer. In the raw uncorrected reads, each unique combination of TCR and UMI appeared on average more than ten times. At surgery, both alpha and beta chains were TCR-sequenced in 200 to 250 tumor regions, roughly 64 matched nontumor lung samples and a few dozen PBMC samples.

This specimen's time point label, per the study, means: sample taken at primary tumor resection. For TCR sequencing, whole RNA was extracted from tumor and nontumor lung tissue, or from cryopreserved PBMC samples, and no cell sorting was done. The donors were more than 65 patients from the lung TRACERx cohort who had early-stage, untreated non-small cell lung cancer. Patients were selected for TCR sequencing only if sufficient RNA was available from at least two tumor regions. Library preparation was by 5' RACE. The instrument given in TCRdb is NextSeq 500. In the TCR library protocol, a unique molecular identifier was attached to each TCR cDNA molecule so that PCR and sequencing errors could be corrected. Per the source publication's procedure: TCR identification, UMI-based error correction and CDR3 extraction were all carried out with Decombinator tools. Expanded TCRs were defined as those above a frequency of 2 per 1,000, corresponding to the top 1% of the tumor frequency distribution. Renyi diversity was calculated using the R vegan package after each repertoire was subsampled 100 times to 5,000 TCRs. CDR3 similarity networks were constructed using string-kernel similarity of amino acid triplets, with links drawn between CDR3s whose pairwise similarity was above 0.82. TCRdb's own reprocessing of the public reads used fastp at Q25 and MiXCR and kept productive beta chains. Rows with one shared CDR3 protein collapse into an entry with the most common genes and DNA. None of the V and J calls come from the authors' own analysis; TCRdb made them. The sample contains fewer than 20,000 distinct CDR3 sequences, around a fifth of them found a single time. The ten top clones hold more than 13% of the sample.

Relative to germline, V is 4 bases shorter and J is 4 bases shorter, with 18 bases between their ends. Spanning cysteine to phenylalanine, the CDR3 consists of 16 amino acids. Only the CDR3 DNA stays, 48 bases, in frame from base 1. The germline V gene yields SGHRS for CDR1 and YFSETQ for CDR2. Details on this clonotype: This receptor's antigen is unknown. There are no base qualities to consult, and no much larger clone falls within one base.

Points the paper makes about the study in general: Ubiquitous expanded tumor TCRs showed up in blood more often at tumor resection than at routine follow-up. Additional single-cell paired TCR alpha and beta sequencing was considered necessary to confirm, at a functional level, the hypothesis that regional TCRs recognize regional mutations.

The starting material was PBMCs, obtained at surgery. The receptor's source is a male donor with early-stage non-small cell lung cancer. The chain is encoded by TRBV5-1 joined to TRBJ2-1; D gene: possibly TRBD2, on 6 matching bases. The CDR3 amino acid sequence is: CASSPPAGNFYNEQFF. The DNA reads as follows: TGCGCCAGCAGCCCCCCGGCGGGGAACTTTTACAATGAGCAGTTCTTC.